Below, one T cell receptor beta chain is given with its context. No antigen is known for it. No per-base quality is available; no much larger clone lies one base away. Deletion took 3 bases off V and 11 bases off J, with a span of 13 bases between the germline ends. Taken from the germline V gene, the CDR1 and CDR2 loops are KGHSH and LQKENI. The CDR3 has 12 amino acids, counting the end cysteine and phenylalanine. The retained sequence is limited to the CDR3, 36 bases, with the frame set at the first base. This entry comes from a study of T cell responses to AZD1222 COVID-19 vaccine (dated by TCRdb to 2020 to 2023). In the study overall: AZD1222 recipients given second doses at about 4 weeks or at about 12 weeks were pooled, since spike-specific TCR depth and breadth were not found to differ between the two schedules. Enrollment into the trials was organized by age into subgroups of 18-55, 56-69 and 70-plus years, and those subgroups contained roughly 140, 27 and 60 TCR-sequenced participants, respectively. A total of over 230 trial participants underwent TCR sequencing, of whom about 200 received two doses of AZD1222 and approximately 25 received two doses of the MenACWY control vaccine. Study-wide findings and limitations: The 56-69-year group was small, and its depth increase did not reach significance, likely because of low power. The vaccine-associated CD4 TCRs covered the entire spike protein, and the dominant responses fell in regions 160-218 and 743-854. Epitopes outside the regions mutated in the B.1.351 and B.1.1.7 variants were reportedly recognized by nearly half of the unique spike-specific TCRs. Spike-specific TCR breadth and depth rose significantly after two AZD1222 doses compared with day 0 and with MenACWY recipients. Because no day 14 peak-response samples were available, the repertoires could be characterized only after the peak T cell response. Most participants were white British and females outnumbered males, and the authors suggested that clonal diversity may have been underestimated. Conclusions about previously exposed vaccinees are limited, since just five to seven AZD1222 recipients were seropositive for SARS-CoV-2 at baseline.

The CDR3 regions of human TCRbeta chains were subjected to immunosequencing. The original pipeline was this. TCRs in the repertoires were matched against a reference library of SARS-CoV-2-specific TCRs that had been generated with the MIRA antigen-specificity platform. Breadth was defined as the fraction of unique TCRs that were SARS-CoV-2-associated. Depth was defined as the fraction of total T cells that were SARS-CoV-2-associated. Using the MIRA data, every spike-specific TCR was mapped to the spike region that the TCR reacted to and assigned to either a CD4 or a CD8 class. Log10-transformed breadth and depth values were compared by one-way ANOVA with Sidak's multiple comparisons tests. Entries here come from immuneACCESS through TCRdb and include only in-frame sequences with V and J called. Some clones fail to appear in such tables; in the studies checked, an unresolved V gene covers under half of the shortfall, and the cause of the remainder is unknown. D and trimming were read from the DNA, whereas the V and J calls and clone size are those reported in that table. The table for this sample lists 110,000 to 150,000 clones; about 94% of them were counted only once. Jointly, the top ten make up around 3.8% of the sample.

The time point label here, explained by the study, means: baseline before first vaccination. Samples from vaccinated people were obtained from the UK trials COV001 and COV002, which included a single-blind randomized controlled phase 2/3 trial of AZD1222 (ChAdOx1 nCoV-19) in healthy adults. For TCRbeta chain sequencing, PBMC samples were collected from trial participants at day 0 and at day 28 after the second dose. Sequenced here: peripheral blood, sampled on day 0 of AZD1222 vaccination. The chain uses TRBV18 and TRBJ2-5; the D gene cannot be resolved beyond TRBD1 or TRBD2, each matching 5 bases. This TCR was sampled from an adult in good health. The CDR3 is CASSPDEGSQYF. The sequence in DNA is TGTGCCAGCTCACCGGATGAGGGGTCTCAGTACTTC.